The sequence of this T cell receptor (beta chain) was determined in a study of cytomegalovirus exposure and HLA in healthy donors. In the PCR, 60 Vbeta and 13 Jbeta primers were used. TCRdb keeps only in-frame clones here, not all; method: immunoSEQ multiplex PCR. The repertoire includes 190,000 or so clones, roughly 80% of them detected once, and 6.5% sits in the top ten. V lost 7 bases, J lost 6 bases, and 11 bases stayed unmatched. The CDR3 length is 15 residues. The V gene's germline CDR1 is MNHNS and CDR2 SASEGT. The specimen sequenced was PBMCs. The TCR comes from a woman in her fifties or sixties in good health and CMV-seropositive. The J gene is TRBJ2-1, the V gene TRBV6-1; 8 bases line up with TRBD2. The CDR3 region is CASIVAGIGGNEQFF. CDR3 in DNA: TGTGCCAGCATAGTAGCGGGAATAGGGGGCAATGAGCAGTTCTTC.